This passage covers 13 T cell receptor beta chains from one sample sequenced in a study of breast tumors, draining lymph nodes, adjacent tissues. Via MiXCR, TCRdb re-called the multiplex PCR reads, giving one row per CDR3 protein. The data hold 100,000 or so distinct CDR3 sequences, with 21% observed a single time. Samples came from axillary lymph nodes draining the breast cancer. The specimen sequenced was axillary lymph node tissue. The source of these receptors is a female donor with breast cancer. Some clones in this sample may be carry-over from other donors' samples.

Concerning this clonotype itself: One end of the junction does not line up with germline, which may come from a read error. The DNA of the CDR3 is TGCAGTGCAAGATATCCAGGGGGCATCACAGATGCGCAGTATTTT. Residues: CSARYPGGITDAQYF. The rearrangement uses TRBV20-1 and TRBJ2-3; TRBD1 agrees at 8 bases. The germline gives CDR1 DFQATT, CDR2 SNEGSKA (reference sequence). The CDR3 runs to 15 residues.

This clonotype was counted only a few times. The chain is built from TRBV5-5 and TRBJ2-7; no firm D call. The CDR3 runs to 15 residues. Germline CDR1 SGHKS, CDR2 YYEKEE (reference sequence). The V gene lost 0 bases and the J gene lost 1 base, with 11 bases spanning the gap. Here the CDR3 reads CASSLASVPSYEQYF. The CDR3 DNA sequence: TGTGCCAGCAGCTTGGCGTCGGTTCCTTCCTACGAGCAGTACTTC.

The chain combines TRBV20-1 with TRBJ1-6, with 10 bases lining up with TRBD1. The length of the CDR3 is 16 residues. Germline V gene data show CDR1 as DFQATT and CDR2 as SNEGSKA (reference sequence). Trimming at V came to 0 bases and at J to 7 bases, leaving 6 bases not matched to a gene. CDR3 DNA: TGCAGTGCTAGAGAGGACGGACAGGGGGGCAATTCACCCCTCCACTTT. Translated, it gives CSAREDGQGGNSPLHF.

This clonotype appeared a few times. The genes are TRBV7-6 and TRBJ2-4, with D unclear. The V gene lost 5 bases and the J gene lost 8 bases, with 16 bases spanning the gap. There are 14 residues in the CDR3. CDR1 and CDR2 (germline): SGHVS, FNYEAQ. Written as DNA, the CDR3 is TGTGCCAGCAGCCCCATTGGTGGGTCCCACATTCAGTACTTC. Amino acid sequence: CASSPIGGSHIQYF.

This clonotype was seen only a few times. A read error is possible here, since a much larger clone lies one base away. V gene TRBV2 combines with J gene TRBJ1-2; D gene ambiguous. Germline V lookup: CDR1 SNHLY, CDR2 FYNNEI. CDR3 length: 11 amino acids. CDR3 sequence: CVSSGRDGYTF. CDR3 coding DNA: TGTGTCAGCAGTGGGAGGGATGGCTACACCTTC.

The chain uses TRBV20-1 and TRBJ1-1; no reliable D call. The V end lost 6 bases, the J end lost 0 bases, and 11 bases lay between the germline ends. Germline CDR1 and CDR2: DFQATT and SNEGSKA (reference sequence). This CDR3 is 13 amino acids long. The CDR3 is CSATNGVNTEAFF. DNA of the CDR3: TGCAGTGCCACTAATGGGGTGAACACTGAAGCTTTCTTT.

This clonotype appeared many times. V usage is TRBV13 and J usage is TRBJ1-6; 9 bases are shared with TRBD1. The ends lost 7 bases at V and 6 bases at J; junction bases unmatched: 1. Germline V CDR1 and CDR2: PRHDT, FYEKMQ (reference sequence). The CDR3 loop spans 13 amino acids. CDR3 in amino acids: CASTGQGNSPLHF. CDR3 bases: TGTGCCAGCACGGGACAGGGTAATTCACCCCTCCACTTT.

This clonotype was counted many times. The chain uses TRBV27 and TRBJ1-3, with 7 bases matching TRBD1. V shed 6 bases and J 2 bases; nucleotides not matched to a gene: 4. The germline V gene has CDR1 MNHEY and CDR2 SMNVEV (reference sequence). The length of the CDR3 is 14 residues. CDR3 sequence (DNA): TGTGCCAGCAGATCCGGGACAGCTGGAAACACCATATATTTT. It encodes CASRSGTAGNTIYF.

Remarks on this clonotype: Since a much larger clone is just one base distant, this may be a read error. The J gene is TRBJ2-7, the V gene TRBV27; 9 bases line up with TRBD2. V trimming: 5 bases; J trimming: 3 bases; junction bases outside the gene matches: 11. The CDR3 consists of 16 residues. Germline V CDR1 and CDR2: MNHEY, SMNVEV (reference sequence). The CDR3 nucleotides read TGTGCCAGCAGTACCGACCTAGCGGGATACCACTACGAGCAGTACTTC. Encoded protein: CASSTDLAGYHYEQYF.

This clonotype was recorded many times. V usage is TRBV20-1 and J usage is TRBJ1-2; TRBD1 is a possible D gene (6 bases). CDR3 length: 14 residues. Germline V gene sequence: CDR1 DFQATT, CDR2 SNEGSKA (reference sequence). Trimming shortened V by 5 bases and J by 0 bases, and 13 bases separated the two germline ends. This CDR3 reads CSAQRAGANYGYTF. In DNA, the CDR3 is TGCAGTGCTCAGAGGGCAGGGGCTAACTATGGCTACACCTTC.

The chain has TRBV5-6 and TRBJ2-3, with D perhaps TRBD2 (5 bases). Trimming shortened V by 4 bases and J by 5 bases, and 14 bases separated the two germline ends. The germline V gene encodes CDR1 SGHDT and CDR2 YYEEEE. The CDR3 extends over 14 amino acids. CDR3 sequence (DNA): TGTGCCAGCAGCCCCGGAGGCATCCAAGATACGCAGTATTTT. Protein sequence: CASSPGGIQDTQYF.

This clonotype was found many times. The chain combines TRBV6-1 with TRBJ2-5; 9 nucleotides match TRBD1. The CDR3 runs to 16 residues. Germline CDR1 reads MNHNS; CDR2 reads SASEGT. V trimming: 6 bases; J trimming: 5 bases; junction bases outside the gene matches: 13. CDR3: CASRGYGTGRSETQYF. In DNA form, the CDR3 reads TGTGCCAGCAGAGGATATGGGACAGGGCGTTCGGAGACCCAGTACTTC.

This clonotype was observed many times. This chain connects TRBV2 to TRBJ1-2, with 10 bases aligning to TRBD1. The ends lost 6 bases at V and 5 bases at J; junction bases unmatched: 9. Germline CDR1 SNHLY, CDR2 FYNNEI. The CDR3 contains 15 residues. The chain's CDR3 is CASRMTGGEGYGYTF. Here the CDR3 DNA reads TGTGCCAGCAGGATGACAGGGGGCGAGGGGTATGGCTACACCTTC.